The rows below give T cell receptor beta chains drawn from one sample of a study of blood T cell repertoires in COVID-19. The assay was immunoSEQ multiplex PCR, and TCRdb's table has in-frame clones only and misses some. The sample lists about 370,000 clones; over 75% were seen once. Sequenced material: PBMCs or T cells enriched from blood (not recorded which). These receptors originate from a young man who had recovered from COVID-19. The CDR3 runs from the conserved cysteine through the conserved F or W. The D gene is left open where the match is weak. Not all rows give a size; the values are once, few, many and, for expanded clones, a class.

v_call	j_call	d_call	clone_size	cdr3_nt	cdr3_aa
TRBV2	TRBJ1-2	.	few	TGTGCCGGAGGACAGATACCTCTAGCTAACTATGGCTACACCTTC	CAGGQIPLANYGYTF
TRBV7-9	TRBJ2-1	TRBD2	.	TGTGCCAGCAGCTTAGAAGGACTAGTAGGTGAGCAGTTCTTC	CASSLEGLVGEQFF
TRBV25-1	TRBJ2-7	.	.	TGTGCCAGCAGTGGACAGACACCTTTCTACGAGCAGTACTTC	CASSGQTPFYEQYF
TRBV19	TRBJ2-3	TRBD2	.	TGTGCCAGTGATAGCGGGGTTGATACAGATACGCAGTATTTT	CASDSGVDTDTQYF
TRBV24-1	TRBJ2-1	.	.	TGTGCCACCAGTGAACCCGGGAGCGGGAATGAGCAGTTCTTC	CATSEPGSGNEQFF
TRBV12-5	TRBJ2-1	.	.	TGTGCTAGTGGTTTGGTACTCGGTAGTTCCTACAATGAGCAGTTCTTC	CASGLVLGSSYNEQFF
TRBV7-9	TRBJ1-3	TRBD1	.	TGTGCCAGCAGCTCGTACACAGGGGTTCTCTCTGGAAACACCATATATTTT	CASSSYTGVLSGNTIYF
TRBV24-1	TRBJ2-3	TRBD2	.	TGTGCCACCAGTGGGCCGGGACTACTCACAGATACGCAGTATTTT	CATSGPGLLTDTQYF
TRBV10-1	TRBJ1-2	TRBD1	.	TGCGCCAGCAGTGAGACTCGGACAGGCGACTACTATGGCTACACCTTC	CASSETRTGDYYGYTF
TRBV6-6	TRBJ1-2	TRBD1	once	TGTGCCAGCAGGCCCCCCGGGACAGCCGGGGGTGGCTACACCTTC	CASRPPGTAGGGYTF
TRBV5-1	TRBJ1-1	.	.	TGCGCCAGCAGCTTGGATTCCCAGAATGAAGCTTTCTTT	CASSLDSQNEAFF
TRBV7-9	TRBJ1-3	.	.	TGTGCCAGCAGCTTACAGCAGGGAGGAAACACCATATATTTT	CASSLQQGGNTIYF
TRBV28	TRBJ2-1	TRBD2	.	TGTGCCAGCAGTTTGGGTATTCGGGGGGGGCTGAGTAATGAGCAGTTCTTC	CASSLGIRGGLSNEQFF
TRBV7-3	TRBJ2-3	TRBD2	once	TGTGCCAGCAGTCCTGGGAGGGTAGCGCTAGGGGATACGCAGTATTTT	CASSPGRVALGDTQYF
TRBV6-2/TRBV6-3	TRBJ2-7	.	few	TGTGCCAGCAGTTACTCGACTCACGGATCCTACGAGCAGTACTTC	CASSYSTHGSYEQYF
TRBV3-1/TRBV3-2	TRBJ1-1	.	.	TGTGCCAGCAGCCAAGTACTCGGCACTGAAGCTTTCTTT	CASSQVLGTEAFF
TRBV6-5	TRBJ1-2	.	.	TGTGCCAGCAGCGACACCAACTATGGCTACACCTTC	CASSDTNYGYTF
TRBV5-5	TRBJ2-3	.	.	TGTGCCAGCAGCCCCAGGGTCCAAGGTTGGACAGATACGCAGTATTTT	CASSPRVQGWTDTQYF
TRBV9	TRBJ2-1	.	.	TGTGCCAGCAGCTCCCATAATGAGCAGTTCTTC	CASSSHNEQFF
TRBV28	TRBJ1-2	.	.	TGTGCCAGCAGTTTGCAGGGGAACTATGGCTACACCTTC	CASSLQGNYGYTF
TRBV7-9	TRBJ1-3	.	.	TGTGCCAGCAGCTTACTGCGGGAAAACACCATATATTTT	CASSLLRENTIYF
TRBV28	TRBJ2-3	.	.	TGTGCCAGCAGTTTACCCTTTACTAGCACAGATACGCAGTATTTT	CASSLPFTSTDTQYF
TRBV12-3/TRBV12-4	TRBJ2-1	.	.	TGTGCCAGCAGGCTCACGGTGGAGCAGTTCTTC	CASRLTVEQFF
TRBV27	TRBJ1-2	.	.	TGTGCCAGCAGTTTATCGCCCCGGGGCTATGGCTACACCTTC	CASSLSPRGYGYTF
TRBV4-2	TRBJ1-6	.	.	TGTGCCAGCACGCCGGGACAAAAAGGTTCACCCCTCCACTTT	CASTPGQKGSPLHF
TRBV28	TRBJ1-4	.	.	TGTGCCAGCAGTTTATTCACGGGGGGGGGAAAACTGTTTTTT	CASSLFTGGGKLFF
TRBV24-1	TRBJ2-1	.	.	TGTGCCACCAGTGATTCGACAGCGAGCTCCTACAATGAGCAGTTCTTC	CATSDSTASSYNEQFF
TRBV7-3	TRBJ2-5	.	.	TGTGCCAGCAGCCCGAAAACCAGGGGCCGGGCGGAGACCCAGTACTTC	CASSPKTRGRAETQYF
TRBV29-1	TRBJ2-2	TRBD2	.	TGCAGCGTGAGACTAGCGGGAGTGGGTTTGGGAACCGGGGAGCTGTTTTTT	CSVRLAGVGLGTGELFF
TRBV27	TRBJ1-3	.	.	TGTGCCAGCAGTTTATATGCAGGGCACGGAAACACCATATATTTT	CASSLYAGHGNTIYF
TRBV2	TRBJ2-5	.	.	TGTGCCAGCAGTGGGGCCCCCTTTACCGCGAGGGCGGCGGAGACCCAGTACTTC	CASSGAPFTARAAETQYF
TRBV7-9	TRBJ1-4	TRBD1	.	TGTGCCAGCACCGGACAGGGGGGTAATGAAAAACTGTTTTTT	CASTGQGGNEKLFF
TRBV7-8	TRBJ1-5	TRBD1	.	TGTGCCAGCAGCTTAGCGCGGGACAGCCTCAATCAGCCCCAGCATTTT	CASSLARDSLNQPQHF
TRBV5-1	TRBJ1-4	.	.	TGCGCCAGCAGGCGGGGGGCGGAGGGTGAAAAACTGTTTTTT	CASRRGAEGEKLFF
TRBV15	TRBJ1-1	TRBD1	.	TGTGCCACCAGCCGGGGACAGGGGACTACTGAAGCTTTCTTT	CATSRGQGTTEAFF
TRBV7-6	TRBJ1-1	.	.	TGTGCCAGCAGCCCCACGGTAGGGCAGGCGGGCACTGAAGCTTTCTTT	CASSPTVGQAGTEAFF
TRBV9	TRBJ1-5	TRBD1	.	TGTGCCAGCAGCGTAGGACAGGGCATGAGTCAGCCCCAGCATTTT	CASSVGQGMSQPQHF
TRBV5-1	TRBJ2-5	.	.	TGCGCCAGCAGCTTGATCACTACTCAAGAGACCCAGTACTTC	CASSLITTQETQYF
TRBV6-5	TRBJ1-6	TRBD1	.	TGTGCCAGCAGTTCCCACTCCCGGGACAGTAATTCACCCCTCCACTTT	CASSSHSRDSNSPLHF
TRBV20-1	TRBJ1-6	TRBD1	.	TGCAGTGCTAGTTTAGGACAGGGGGGTAATTCACCCCTCCACTTT	CSASLGQGGNSPLHF
TRBV2	TRBJ1-6	.	.	TGTGCCAGCAGTGGTACAGGGTCGAGGACCTATAATTCACCCCTCCACTTT	CASSGTGSRTYNSPLHF
TRBV9	TRBJ2-7	TRBD2	.	TGTGCCAGCAGCAGAGAGGGACTAGCGGGAGGGGAGCAGTACTTC	CASSREGLAGGEQYF
TRBV5-1	TRBJ1-6	.	.	TGCGCCAGCAGCTCCAGGGTAAATTCACCCCTCCACTTT	CASSSRVNSPLHF
TRBV6-5	TRBJ1-6	.	.	TGTGCCAGCAGGACTGACAGGAGTTACTCACCCCTCCACTTT	CASRTDRSYSPLHF
TRBV6-2/TRBV6-3	TRBJ2-7	TRBD2	.	TGTGCCAGCAGTTACCGATCTTTTTCTAGCGGGTCCTACGAGCAGTACTTC	CASSYRSFSSGSYEQYF
TRBV28	TRBJ1-4	.	.	TGTGCCAGCACCCTAGGGGGGGCCACGTTTAATGAAAAACTGTTTTTT	CASTLGGATFNEKLFF
TRBV12-3/TRBV12-4	TRBJ2-7	.	.	TGTGCCAGCAGTCCGAGCTCCTACGAGCAGTACTTC	CASSPSSYEQYF
TRBV6-5	TRBJ2-7	.	.	TGTGCCAGCAGAACCGGGATAAAGGCCATAGGGGGGCAGTACTTC	CASRTGIKAIGGQYF
TRBV29-1	TRBJ2-7	TRBD1	once	TGCAGCGTTGAATGGGGACAGGGAAGTGGGCAGTACTTC	CSVEWGQGSGQYF
TRBV7-3	TRBJ1-6	.	.	TGTGCCAGCAGCTTAAACAGGGAATCACCCCTCCACTTT	CASSLNRESPLHF
TRBV5-6	TRBJ1-2	TRBD1	few	TGTGCCAGCAGCCCCCGGACAGGGTACGTCTATGGCTACACCTTC	CASSPRTGYVYGYTF
TRBV4-3	TRBJ1-2	TRBD1	.	TGCGCCAGCAGCCTAGGGACAGGGAGCAACTATGGCTACACCTTC	CASSLGTGSNYGYTF
TRBV7-2	TRBJ1-5	TRBD1	many	TGTGCCAGCAGCTTAATTGGCGGACAGGGGAACAATCAGCCCCAGCATTTT	CASSLIGGQGNNQPQHF
TRBV4-3	TRBJ2-1	TRBD2	few	TGCGCCAGCAGCCAAGATGAAATCGGGACTACTTTTTACAATGAGCAGTTCTTC	CASSQDEIGTTFYNEQFF
TRBV27	TRBJ2-1	.	.	TGTGCCAGCAGTTCGGACTGGATCTCCTACAATGAGCAGTTCTTC	CASSSDWISYNEQFF
TRBV30	TRBJ2-1	.	.	TGTGCCTGGAGCGCGGATCAGGGCCGGGAGCAGTTCTTC	CAWSADQGREQFF
TRBV3-1/TRBV3-2	TRBJ1-6	TRBD1	few	TGTGCCAGCAGCCAAGGGACAGGGGTTCGGTCACCCCTCCACTTT	CASSQGTGVRSPLHF
TRBV20-1	TRBJ2-1	TRBD1	.	TGCAGTGCTAGTCGTAGGACAGGGATCAACAATGAGCAGTTCTTC	CSASRRTGINNEQFF